The clone carrying this TCR beta chain was observed many times. These data come from a study of patients and donors after allogeneic stem cell transplantation. The V gene's germline CDR1 is SGDLS and CDR2 YYNGEE. This CDR3 contains 15 residues. Trimming took off 0 bases at V and 0 bases at J, with 7 bases between the two ends. TCRdb re-called the RT-PCR reads with MiXCR, one entry per CDR3 protein. The repertoire has about 87,000 distinct CDR3 sequences, roughly 4.9% of them found once; the top ten carry around 2.6%. The rearrangement uses TRBV9 and TRBJ2-1; possibly TRBD2 for D (6 bases). Sequenced: blood, either unsorted or a sorted T cell fraction (not recorded which). The TCR originated in a human donor who was either an allogeneic HSCT recipient or a stem cell or donor lymphocyte infusion donor (not recorded which). It is not recorded whose cells these are; they may come from a transplant donor. This CDR3 is CASSVGAGSYNEQFF. The CDR3 coding sequence is TGTGCCAGCAGCGTAGGAGCGGGCTCCTACAATGAGCAGTTCTTC. Full variable domain (remainder filled in from reference TRBV9 and TRBJ2-1): DSGVTQTPKHLITATGQRVTLRCSPRSGDLSVYWYQQSLDQGLQFLIQYYNGEERAKGNILERFSAQQFPDLHSELNLSSLELGDSALYFCASSVGAGSYNEQFFGPGTRLTVL.